This T cell receptor beta chain appears in the sequencing data of a study of T cell responses to AZD1222 COVID-19 vaccine. Germline CDR1 is SGDLS and CDR2 is YYNGEE. The CDR3 has 15 residues. V lost 0 bases to trimming and J lost 1 base, with 9 bases between them. Sequencing was performed with immunoSEQ multiplex PCR; in TCRdb, only in-frame clones are kept and a portion is missing. The sample yields 90,000 to 150,000 clones, around 87% seen once. The origin of this receptor is an adult in good health. V and J are TRBV9 and TRBJ2-3; D gene ambiguous. The source was peripheral blood, collected on day 0 of AZD1222 vaccination. The chain's CDR3 is CASSVELRGTDTQYF. The DNA of the CDR3 is TGTGCCAGCAGCGTAGAGCTTAGGGGCACAGATACGCAGTATTTT.